What follows are 21 T cell receptor beta chains derived from one specimen sequenced in a study of cytomegalovirus exposure and HLA in healthy donors. Here immunoSEQ multiplex PCR was the method, and the copy in TCRdb shows in-frame clones only, minus some. The sample holds about 130,000 clones, about 91% seen once. Sequenced material: PBMCs. These receptors were obtained from a woman under 30 in good health and CMV-seropositive.

The CDR3 DNA follows: TGTGCCAGCCATATGCGGGATACGCAGTATTTT. Protein product: CASHMRDTQYF. The chain is built from TRBV5-8 and TRBJ2-3; D unclear. CDR3 length equals 11 residues. CDR1 is SGHTS and CDR2 is YDEGEE in the germline V gene. Trimming removed 7 bases from V and 6 bases from J, with 9 bases in between. Full variable domain (outside the CDR3, taken from reference TRBV5-8 and TRBJ2-3): EAGVTQSPTHLIKTRGQQATLRCSPISGHTSVYWYQQALGLGLQFLLWYDEGEERNRGNFPPRFSGRQFPNYSSELNVNALELEDSALYLCASHMRDTQYFGPGTRLTVL.

V gene TRBV6-9 combines with J gene TRBJ2-1; 10 bases line up with TRBD1. This CDR3 has 15 residues. V trimming: 7 bases; J trimming: 2 bases; junction bases outside the gene matches: 5. The germline CDR1 and CDR2 sequences are MNHGY and SVAAGI. CDR3 region: CASTWGQGTYNEQFF. The CDR3 nucleotides read TGTGCCAGCACCTGGGGACAGGGGACCTACAATGAGCAGTTCTTC.

The rearrangement uses TRBV7-2 and TRBJ2-2; 9 bases map to TRBD2. CDR3 length: 18 amino acids. Germline loops: CDR1 SGHTA, CDR2 FQGNSA. V was clipped by 5 bases and J by 2 bases; unmatched bases: 12. DNA for the CDR3: TGTGCCAGCAGCCGAGGCTCTAGCGGGGCCCGAAACACCGGGGAGCTGTTTTTT. Translated: CASSRGSSGARNTGELFF.

This chain links TRBV28 with TRBJ1-1; weak D call: TRBD1 (5 bases). The CDR3 spans 13 residues. Deletions cut 6 bases from V and 1 base from J, with 9 bases between. The V gene's germline CDR1 is MDHEN and CDR2 SYDVKM. The CDR3: CASSQGGNTEAFF. The DNA for the CDR3 is TGTGCCAGCAGCCAGGGCGGGAACACTGAAGCTTTCTTT. Supplemented by reference TRBV28 and TRBJ1-1, the full variable domain reads DVKVTQSSRYLVKRTGEKVFLECVQDMDHENMFWYRQDPGLGLRLIYFSYDVKMKEKGDIPEGYSVSREKKERFSLILESASTNQTSMYLCASSQGGNTEAFFGQGTRLTVV.

The chain has TRBV28 and TRBJ2-2; maybe TRBD2 (7 bases). Germline CDR1 MDHEN, CDR2 SYDVKM. The CDR3 length is 15 residues. V was cut by 3 bases and J by 0 bases, with 8 bases left in between. The CDR3 loop reads CASSLGGPNTGELFF. The CDR3 DNA reads as TGTGCCAGCAGTTTGGGGGGGCCGAACACCGGGGAGCTGTTTTTT.

The genes are TRBV19 and TRBJ2-2, with 7 bases aligning to TRBD2. The germline V gene encodes CDR1 LNHDA and CDR2 SQIVND (reference sequence). The CDR3 spans 17 residues. V was pared by 5 bases and J by 6 bases, with 15 bases of the junction left unmatched. Written as DNA, the CDR3 is TGTGCCAGTAGTTACACTCGGGGGGAAGTTCAGGCCGGGGAGCTGTTTTTT. It specifies CASSYTRGEVQAGELFF.

This chain uses TRBV18 with TRBJ1-5, with a weak D call TRBD1 (5 bases). The CDR3 covers 15 residues. V lost 3 bases to trimming and J lost 6 bases, with 15 bases between them. The germline V gene has CDR1 KGHSH and CDR2 LQKENI. The CDR3 spells CASSPRRVESQPQHF. The CDR3 DNA sequence: TGTGCCAGCTCACCCCGCAGGGTTGAAAGTCAGCCCCAGCATTTT.

The V gene is TRBV16, the J gene TRBJ2-7; TRBD1 matches 11 bases. After removal of 0 bases from V and 5 bases from J, the junction contained 6 bases not matched to a gene. This CDR3 region has 16 residues. Germline V gene data show CDR1 as KGHSY and CDR2 as FQNENV. The CDR3 bases are TGTGCCAGCAGCCAATCCCCAGGGACAGGGGGTGACGAGCAGTACTTC. It codes for CASSQSPGTGGDEQYF.

The chain carries TRBV11-3 and TRBJ2-1, with D tentatively TRBD1 (6 bases). Germline assignment: CDR1 SGHNT and CDR2 YENEEA. Trimming took 6 bases from V and 9 from J, leaving 15 bases between them. CDR3 length equals 13 residues. CDR3 protein: CASRDRALGEQFF. CDR3 DNA sequence: TGTGCCAGCAGGGACAGAGCCCTTGGTGAGCAGTTCTTC.

This clone was recorded only once. The J gene is TRBJ2-3, the V gene TRBV30; 10 bases align to TRBD2. CDR3 length: 13 residues. Losses at the gene ends were 8 bases for V and 4 bases for J; bases not matched to a gene: 6. Germline V gene sequence: CDR1 GTSNPN, CDR2 SVGIG (reference sequence). CDR3 bases: TGTGCCCTAGAAGCGGGGGGGGCAGATACGCAGTATTTT. Its translation is CALEAGGADTQYF.

The chain recombines TRBV5-8 with TRBJ2-2, with D maybe TRBD2 (6 bases). Trimming removed 10 bases at V and 0 bases at J, with 13 bases between. The CDR3 loop spans 14 amino acids. The germline V gene encodes CDR1 SGHTS and CDR2 YDEGEE. The CDR3 region has the DNA TGTGCCCGCGGGATCAGGGCGAACACCGGGGAGCTGTTTTTT. This codes for CARGIRANTGELFF.

The J gene is TRBJ2-3, the V gene TRBV9; TRBD2 agrees at 9 bases. Germline V gives CDR1 SGDLS, CDR2 YYNGEE. Trimming at V came to 4 bases and at J to 2 bases, leaving 11 bases not matched to a gene. The CDR3 length is 17 residues. Written as DNA, the CDR3 is TGTGCCAGCAGCTGGTCGGGCGCGGGGGGGCCCACAGATACGCAGTATTTT. This sequence encodes CASSWSGAGGPTDTQYF.

In this sample, this clone turned up many times. This chain connects TRBV7-2 to TRBJ2-5, with 16 bases identical to TRBD2. This CDR3 has 17 residues. V lost 5 bases, J lost 5 bases, and 8 bases stayed unmatched. CDR1 is SGHTA and CDR2 is FQGNSA in the germline V gene. The DNA for the CDR3 is TGTGCCAGCAGCGTCGGGACTAGCGGGGGGGCTTATGAGACCCAGTACTTC. It translates to CASSVGTSGGAYETQYF. Looking up the rest from reference TRBV7-2 and TRBJ2-5 gives the full variable domain: GAGVSQSPSNKVTEKGKDVELRCDPISGHTALYWYRQSLGQGLEFLIYFQGNSAPDKSGLPSDRFSAERTGGSVSTLTIQRTQQEDSAVYLCASSVGTSGGAYETQYFGPGTRLLVL.

This rearrangement joins TRBV27 to TRBJ1-6; D possibly corresponds to TRBD1 (5 bases). The germline V and J ends were trimmed by 2 bases and 2 bases, with 10 bases remaining between them. CDR1 and CDR2 from the germline V gene are MNHEY and SMNVEV (reference sequence). This CDR3 is built from 16 residues. The CDR3 bases are TGTGCCAGCAGTTTACGCCAGGGCACCTATAATTCACCCCTCCACTTT. Translation: CASSLRQGTYNSPLHF.

The V gene is TRBV6-6, the J gene TRBJ1-3, with D maybe TRBD1 (5 bases). Trimming took 5 bases from V and 8 from J, leaving 7 bases between them. The CDR3 length is 11 residues. Germline V gene lookup returns CDR1 MNHNY and CDR2 SVGAGI (reference sequence). CDR3 in DNA: TGTGCCAGCAGTCGCAGGGACACCATATATTTT. Encoded protein: CASSRRDTIYF.

This clone was detected once. This chain connects TRBV7-2 to TRBJ2-1; no reliable D call. The CDR3 has 11 residues. Trimming took 4 bases from V and 10 from J, leaving 8 bases between them. CDR1 is SGHTA, CDR2 FQGNSA, per germline. For the CDR3, the DNA is TGTGCCAGCAGCTATGCTCGGGAGCAGTTCTTC. Translated, it gives CASSYAREQFF.

The V gene is TRBV2, the J gene TRBJ2-1; no reliable D call. Germline V gives CDR1 SNHLY, CDR2 FYNNEI. CDR3 length: 13 residues. The V gene lost 1 base and the J gene lost 4 bases, with 5 bases spanning the gap. The CDR3 nucleotides read TGTGCCAGCAGTGAAGTAGAATACAATGAGCAGTTCTTC. Protein product: CASSEVEYNEQFF.

The chain links TRBV11-2 to TRBJ1-3; D perhaps matches TRBD1 (5 bases). Per germline, CDR1 SGHAT and CDR2 FQNNGV. This CDR3 has 16 residues. V was shortened by 2 bases and J by 7 bases, with 18 bases between the two germline ends. Here the CDR3 reads CASSLRLRDSSNTIYF. The CDR3 nucleotides are TGTGCCAGCAGCTTAAGATTGAGGGACTCAAGCAACACCATATATTTT.

V is TRBV27 and J is TRBJ2-3; 7 bases align to TRBD2. The V segment lost 3 bases and the J segment 2 bases; nucleotides outside the gene matches: 17. The CDR3 has 19 amino acids. Germline V gene data show CDR1 as MNHEY and CDR2 as SMNVEV (reference sequence). The CDR3 DNA is TGTGCCAGCAGTTTTGGGGGAGGGCCCTTTAACTCATACACAGATACGCAGTATTTT. Protein: CASSFGGGPFNSYTDTQYF.

This chain links TRBV28 with TRBJ2-1; weak D call: TRBD2 (5 bases). V was pared by 8 bases and J by 9 bases, with 20 bases between. The germline V gene has CDR1 MDHEN and CDR2 SYDVKM. The CDR3 runs 14 residues. The CDR3 DNA is TGTGCCAGCTCCGACCGGGATCTAACCGGTGAGCAGTTCTTC. It encodes CASSDRDLTGEQFF.

The chain employs TRBV11-2 and TRBJ2-1; TRBD2 might be the D (6 bases). The V and J ends lost 4 bases and 4 bases respectively, with 26 bases between them. The germline gives CDR1 SGHAT, CDR2 FQNNGV. The CDR3 extends over 19 amino acids. CDR3 coding DNA: TGTGCCAGCAGCTCTGCCCTGGACTACATCCGACGAAATTACAATGAGCAGTTCTTC. Amino acid sequence: CASSSALDYIRRNYNEQFF.